Each of the 25 T cell receptor beta chains below was sequenced from the same sample in a study of blood T cell repertoires in COVID-19. Data came from immunoSEQ multiplex PCR; TCRdb stores just in-frame clones and leaves some out. The table shows nearly 300,000 clones, with about four fifths occurring only once. Sequencing was done on a sample of peripheral blood. Receptor source: a human donor with COVID-19, enrolled during active disease. The donor label of this sample is uncertain.

This clone was picked up a small number of times. The chain has TRBV19 and TRBJ2-2, with 7 bases aligning to TRBD2. Looked up from germline, CDR1 is LNHDA and CDR2 is SQIVND (reference sequence). The V segment lost 7 bases and the J segment 6 bases; nucleotides outside the gene matches: 5. The CDR3 totals 13 residues. The CDR3 bases are TGTGCCAGTAAGACTAGCTGGGCCGGGGAGCTGTTTTTT. This codes for CASKTSWAGELFF. Variable domain in full (rest from reference TRBV19 and TRBJ2-2): DGGITQSPKYLFRKEGQNVTLSCEQNLNHDAMYWYRQDPGQGLRLIYYSQIVNDFQKGDIAEGYSVSREKKESFPLTVTSAQKNPTAFYLCASKTSWAGELFFGEGSRLTVL.

The CDR3 nucleotides are TGTGCCAGCAGCACCGATCCCCCCACAGGGATTTCGTTCTTC. Translating gives CASSTDPPTGISFF. V and J are TRBV7-9 and TRBJ2-1; D may be TRBD1 (6 bases). The CDR3 extends over 14 amino acids. In germline, CDR1 is SEHNR, CDR2 FQNEAQ (reference sequence). The V gene lost 5 bases and the J gene lost 15 bases, with 23 bases spanning the gap.

The rearrangement joins TRBV9 to TRBJ2-2; TRBD1 might be the D (6 bases). The length of the CDR3 is 15 residues. CDR1 and CDR2 from the germline V gene are SGDLS and YYNGEE. Trimming left V 3 bases short and J 5 bases short, with 14 bases between. CDR3: CASSAQGLGTGELFF. CDR3 DNA: TGTGCCAGCAGCGCACAGGGTTTAGGTACCGGGGAGCTGTTTTTT.

The chain recombines TRBV27 with TRBJ2-7; 9 bases are a match to TRBD2. V lost 5 bases, J lost 3 bases, and 8 bases stayed unmatched. This CDR3 region has 15 residues. Germline V gene sequence: CDR1 MNHEY, CDR2 SMNVEV (reference sequence). The CDR3 sequence: CASSATSGFYYEQYF. DNA of the CDR3: TGTGCCAGCAGTGCCACTAGCGGGTTTTACTACGAGCAGTACTTC.

The chain joins TRBV6-5 to TRBJ1-2; D gene ambiguous. The germline V gene has CDR1 MNHEY and CDR2 SVGAGI. The CDR3 runs 14 residues. Trimming took off 4 bases at V and 2 bases at J, with 11 bases between the two ends. The CDR3 DNA is TGTGCCAGCAGTTCCGACCCGGGGAACTATGGCTACACCTTC. Protein product: CASSSDPGNYGYTF.

This chain connects TRBV5-4 to TRBJ2-5; 10 bases agree with TRBD1. Germline lookup yields CDR1 SGHNT and CDR2 YYREEE (reference sequence). This CDR3 is 15 amino acids long. J lost 4 bases, V lost 0 bases, and 3 bases had no gene match. CDR3 loop: CASSLGQGAGETQYF. The CDR3 bases are TGTGCCAGCAGCTTGGGACAGGGGGCAGGAGAGACCCAGTACTTC.

The rearrangement links TRBV19 to TRBJ2-7, with D maybe TRBD1 (6 bases). Per germline, CDR1 LNHDA and CDR2 SQIVND (reference sequence). The CDR3 sequence is 12 residues long. V lost 0 bases and J lost 6, with 6 bases in between. CDR3 region: CASSIEGGEQYF. Written as DNA, the CDR3 is TGTGCCAGTAGTATAGAAGGGGGCGAGCAGTACTTC.

The chain carries TRBV9 and TRBJ1-2; 8 nucleotides align to TRBD1. In germline, CDR1 is SGDLS, CDR2 YYNGEE. Germline trimming cut 6 bases from V and 4 bases from J; bases unmatched to any gene: 14. The CDR3 is 16 amino acids. The CDR3 DNA sequence: TGTGCCAGCACCCGTAGTGCCCAGGGACAGGTCTATGGCTACACCTTC. Protein sequence: CASTRSAQGQVYGYTF.

This chain uses TRBV5-1 with TRBJ2-1; possible D gene TRBD2, 6 bases. V lost 4 bases and J lost 2, with 25 bases in between. Germline V gene data show CDR1 as SGHRS and CDR2 as YFSETQ. The CDR3 totals 19 residues. The CDR3: CASSNSGSPGGGPYNEQFF. The CDR3 nucleotides are TGCGCCAGCAGCAACTCCGGGAGCCCGGGCGGAGGACCCTACAATGAGCAGTTCTTC.

V gene TRBV4-1 combines with J gene TRBJ1-5, with D perhaps TRBD1 (5 bases). The CDR3 sequence is 14 residues long. Germline lookup yields CDR1 MGHRA and CDR2 YSYEKL. The V end lost 4 bases, the J end lost 5 bases, and 12 bases lay between the germline ends. The CDR3 sequence: CASSPAGGYQPQHF. The DNA for the CDR3 is TGCGCCAGCAGCCCCGCGGGGGGATATCAGCCCCAGCATTTT.

The gene calls are TRBV7-8 and TRBJ2-7; 8 nucleotides line up with TRBD1. Germline loops: CDR1 SGHVS, CDR2 FQNEAQ. The CDR3 has 14 amino acids. V trimming: 2 bases; J trimming: 3 bases; junction bases outside the gene matches: 3. The CDR3 nucleotides are TGTGCCAGCAGCTTACAGGGGGCGAACTACGAGCAGTACTTC. Amino acids: CASSLQGANYEQYF.

V and J are TRBV30 and TRBJ2-3, with 7 bases fitting TRBD1. Germline loops: CDR1 GTSNPN, CDR2 SVGIG (reference sequence). The CDR3 length is 18 residues. Trimming cost V 0 bases and J 4 bases; bases outside gene matches: 16. CDR3 in amino acids: CAWSVKSSETGKADTQYF. The CDR3 nucleotides are TGTGCCTGGAGTGTAAAATCGAGCGAGACAGGGAAGGCAGATACGCAGTATTTT.

CDR3 nucleotides: TGTGCCAGCAGCCGCCGGGACAGGGGGCCAAACATTCAGTACTTC. It translates to CASSRRDRGPNIQYF. The J gene is TRBJ2-4, the V gene TRBV11-2, with TRBD1 identical over 12 bases. The CDR3 runs 15 residues. Looked up from germline, CDR1 is SGHAT and CDR2 is FQNNGV. The ends lost 5 bases at V and 6 bases at J; junction bases unmatched: 5. Full variable domain (rest looked up from reference TRBV11-2 and TRBJ2-4): EAGVAQSPRYKIIEKRQSVAFWCNPISGHATLYWYQQILGQGPKLLIQFQNNGVVDDSQLPKDRFSAERLKGVDSTLKIQPAKLEDSAVYLCASSRRDRGPNIQYFGAGTRLSVL.

The chain uses TRBV10-1 and TRBJ1-5, with D possibly matching TRBD1 (5 bases). V dropped 8 bases and J dropped 10 bases, with 15 bases sitting between them. Germline V gives CDR1 WNHNN, CDR2 SYGVQD (reference sequence). There are 12 residues in the CDR3. CDR3 nucleotide sequence: TGCGCCAGCCTGGGGGGTGCACATCCCCAGCATTTT. Its protein product is CASLGGAHPQHF.

This chain connects TRBV3-1 (or the pseudogene TRBV3-2) to TRBJ2-1; 8 positions agree with TRBD1. The CDR3 covers 19 residues. Germline trimming cut 0 bases from V and 8 bases from J; bases unmatched to any gene: 18. The germline V gene has CDR1 LGHDT and CDR2 YNNKEL (reference sequence). The CDR3 is CASSQDSTGWTGLVYEQFF. The CDR3 DNA reads as TGTGCCAGCAGCCAAGATTCAACGGGATGGACAGGGCTGGTCTATGAGCAGTTCTTC.

V gene TRBV2 combines with J gene TRBJ2-1; maybe TRBD2 (5 bases). There are 15 residues in the CDR3. Germline values: CDR1 SNHLY, CDR2 FYNNEI. V lost 0 bases, J lost 7 bases, and 13 bases lay in between. The CDR3 DNA reads TGTGCCAGCAGTGAAGCGGGAGAGGGAGAGAATGAGCAGTTCTTC. Its protein product is CASSEAGEGENEQFF.

The chain combines TRBV7-9 with TRBJ2-7; 9 bases match TRBD1. Trimming at V came to 5 bases and at J to 3 bases, leaving 11 bases not matched to a gene. The CDR3 sequence is 16 residues long. Germline lookup yields CDR1 SEHNR and CDR2 FQNEAQ (reference sequence). The DNA for the CDR3 is TGTGCCAGCAGCGTCATCCCGGGACAGGGATTCTACGAGCAGTACTTC. As protein: CASSVIPGQGFYEQYF. The full variable domain, with the rest looked up from reference TRBV7-9 and TRBJ2-7, is DTGVSQNPRHKITKRGQNVTFRCDPISEHNRLYWYRQTLGQGPEFLTYFQNEAQLEKSRLLSDRFSAERPKGSFSTLEIQRTEQGDSAMYLCASSVIPGQGFYEQYFGPGTRLTVT.

The V and J genes are TRBV19 and TRBJ1-2; D remains ambiguous. CDR1 is LNHDA, CDR2 SQIVND, per germline (reference sequence). With 5 bases removed from V and 4 bases from J, the gap between germline ends came to 8 bases. This CDR3 comprises 12 residues. CDR3 bases: TGTGCCAGTAGTGCCCCTATCTATGGCTACACCTTC. The encoded protein is CASSAPIYGYTF.

The rearrangement links TRBV15 to TRBJ1-3; a weak D match, TRBD1 (6 bases). Germline V lookup: CDR1 LNHNV, CDR2 YYDKDF (reference sequence). This CDR3 is 17 amino acids long. V was shortened by 0 bases and J by 0 bases, with 12 bases between the two germline ends. CDR3 protein: CATSRDRGLDSGNTIYF. In DNA, the CDR3 is TGTGCCACCAGCAGAGACAGGGGCCTCGACTCTGGAAACACCATATATTTT.

This chain's CDR3 is CASSLVRPEGVYNEQFF. CDR3 DNA: TGTGCCAGCAGCTTAGTTAGGCCCGAGGGGGTGTACAATGAGCAGTTCTTC. The chain employs TRBV7-8 and TRBJ2-1, with D possibly TRBD1 on 6 matching bases. The germline V and J ends were trimmed by 1 base and 4 bases, with 17 bases remaining between them. The V gene's germline CDR1 is SGHVS and CDR2 FQNEAQ. The CDR3 loop spans 17 amino acids.

The chain is built from TRBV7-2 and TRBJ1-1, with TRBD1 identical over 8 bases. Trimming at V came to 6 bases and at J to 4 bases, leaving 4 bases not matched to a gene. Looked up from germline, CDR1 is SGHTA and CDR2 is FQGNSA. CDR3 length: 13 residues. The CDR3 DNA reads as TGTGCCAGCAGATTCGGACAGGGCACTGAAGCTTTCTTT. Amino acid sequence: CASRFGQGTEAFF.

The V and J genes are TRBV19 and TRBJ2-3, with a weak D call TRBD2 (6 bases). The CDR3 sequence is 14 residues long. Germline-derived CDR1 and CDR2 are LNHDA and SQIVND (reference sequence). The V gene lost 2 bases and the J gene lost 5 bases, with 11 bases spanning the gap. The CDR3 DNA sequence: TGTGCCAGTAGTATATCGCGGGATCAAGATACGCAGTATTTT. It specifies CASSISRDQDTQYF.

The V and J genes are TRBV24-1 and TRBJ2-7; no clear D gene. V dropped 4 bases and J dropped 2 bases, with 5 bases sitting between them. Per the germline V gene, CDR1 is KGHDR and CDR2 is SFDVKD. This CDR3 comprises 12 residues. CDR3 sequence reads: CATSDTTYEQYF. DNA for the CDR3: TGTGCCACCAGTGACACAACCTACGAGCAGTACTTC.

The chain carries TRBV9 and TRBJ2-1; 7 positions match TRBD2. Losses at the gene ends were 0 bases for V and 7 bases for J; bases not matched to a gene: 10. The CDR3 spans 16 residues. From germline, CDR1 is SGDLS and CDR2 YYNGEE. CDR3: CASSVVRGGPTNEQFF. DNA for the CDR3: TGTGCCAGCAGCGTAGTAAGGGGAGGGCCGACAAATGAGCAGTTCTTC.

The genes are TRBV23-1 and TRBJ1-1, with a tentative D call TRBD1 (5 bases). TRBV23-1 is an open reading frame, and its role is uncertain. The CDR3 consists of 14 residues. Trimming cost V 1 base and J 4 bases, with 10 bases left between them. In DNA form, the CDR3 reads TGCGCCAGCAGTCAATGGAAGGGGTGCACTGAAGCTTTCTTT. Protein: CASSQWKGCTEAFF.